These 22 T cell receptor beta chains were all obtained from the same sample, sequenced in a study of CD8 T cells in Susac syndrome. The RNA input was about 0.5 to 1 ug, and it was reverse transcribed with random hexamers. Using its own MiXCR run on the immunoSEQ multiplex PCR reads, TCRdb lists one record per CDR3 protein. The table records about 190,000 distinct CDR3 sequences, approximately 96% of them present only once. Source material: CD4+ T cells from PBMCs. The source of these receptors is a human donor with Susac syndrome.

The V gene is TRBV11-2, the J gene TRBJ2-5; TRBD1 matches at 8 bases. CDR3 length equals 15 residues. Germline trimming cut 2 bases from V and 3 bases from J; bases unmatched to any gene: 5. Germline V gene sequence: CDR1 SGHAT, CDR2 FQNNGV. CDR3 nucleotide sequence: TGTGCCAGCAGCTTAATACCGGGACAGGAAGAGACCCAGTACTTC. Protein: CASSLIPGQEETQYF.

The chain joins TRBV19 to TRBJ1-5; no firm D call. Trimming stripped 5 bases from V and 0 bases from J, with 8 bases between. The CDR3 is made up of 14 amino acids. CDR1 is LNHDA, CDR2 SQIVND, per germline (reference sequence). The CDR3 loop is CASSPDGSNQPQHF. CDR3 nucleotide sequence: TGTGCCAGTAGTCCTGACGGTAGCAATCAGCCCCAGCATTTT.

This sequence joins TRBV27 and TRBJ1-2; D remains ambiguous. CDR1 and CDR2 (germline): MNHEY, SMNVEV (reference sequence). This CDR3 contains 13 residues. V lost 3 bases and J lost 0, with 5 bases in between. DNA for the CDR3: TGTGCCAGCAGTTTCGCTCCTAACTATGGCTACACCTTC. It yields the protein CASSFAPNYGYTF.

This chain uses TRBV12-3 or TRBV12-4 with TRBJ2-3; D is possibly TRBD2 (5 bases). The CDR3 is 15 amino acids. Trimming took 7 bases from V and 0 from J, leaving 14 bases between them. The DNA for the CDR3 is TGTGCCAGCACCATCCGTGGACTTAGCACAGATACGCAGTATTTT. This encodes CASTIRGLSTDTQYF.

This chain connects TRBV12-3 or TRBV12-4 to TRBJ2-7; 10 nucleotides align to TRBD1. This CDR3 has 15 amino acids. Unmatched junction bases numbered 8, after V lost 6 bases and J lost 3 bases. CDR3 loop: CASRTGTGDGYEQYF. The CDR3 nucleotides are TGTGCCAGCAGAACCGGGACAGGGGACGGCTACGAGCAGTACTTC.

The genes are TRBV4-3 and TRBJ1-3; possibly TRBD1 for D (5 bases). The CDR3 spans 16 residues. Germline lookup yields CDR1 LGHNA and CDR2 YSLEER. V lost 0 bases and J lost 0, with 9 bases in between. DNA for the CDR3: TGCGCCAGCAGCCAAGATCTGACAGTCTCTGGAAACACCATATATTTT. This sequence encodes CASSQDLTVSGNTIYF.

The V and J genes are TRBV7-8 and TRBJ2-3; TRBD2 aligns across 9 bases. After removal of 1 base from V and 8 bases from J, the junction contained 7 bases not matched to a gene. Germline V gives CDR1 SGHVS, CDR2 FQNEAQ. The CDR3 loop spans 15 amino acids. The CDR3 DNA reads as TGTGCCAGCAGCTTAGGCAGCGGGGGGACAACTACGCAGTATTTT. This gives the protein CASSLGSGGTTTQYF. Combining the CDR3 with reference TRBV7-8 and TRBJ2-3 gives the whole variable domain GAGVSQSPRYKVAKRGQDVALRCDPISGHVSLFWYQQALGQGPEFLTYFQNEAQLDKSGLPSDRFFAERPEGSVSTLKIQRTQQEDSAVYLCASSLGSGGTTTQYFGPGTRLTVL.

The rearrangement uses TRBV6-2 or TRBV6-3 and TRBJ2-1; 9 nucleotides agree with TRBD2. This CDR3 has 13 residues. Germline CDR1 and CDR2: MNHEY and SVGEGT. The V and J ends lost 4 bases and 7 bases, in that order; junction bases with no gene match: 2. The CDR3 DNA sequence: TGTGCCAGCAGTTCTAGCGGGGATAATGAGCAGTTCTTC. Translated, it gives CASSSSGDNEQFF.

This clonotype was found once. This chain connects TRBV30 to TRBJ1-5; 8 nucleotides match TRBD1. This CDR3 has 14 amino acids. The V gene end was trimmed by 2 bases and the J gene end by 2 bases; junction bases not matched to a gene: 2. From germline, CDR1 is GTSNPN and CDR2 SVGIG (reference sequence). The CDR3 DNA follows: TGTGCCTGGAGTCCGACAGGGGGCAATCAGCCCCAGCATTTT. Translation gives CAWSPTGGNQPQHF.

The J gene is TRBJ2-4, the V gene TRBV3-1; a possible D gene is TRBD1 (6 bases). Looked up from germline, CDR1 is LGHDT and CDR2 is YNNKEL (reference sequence). V lost 1 base and J lost 6, with 13 bases in between. The CDR3 spans 15 residues. CDR3 bases: TGTGCCAGCAGCCAAGTTGCAGGGGTTTCAAACATTCAGTACTTC. As protein: CASSQVAGVSNIQYF.

The gene calls are TRBV29-1 and TRBJ1-1; D remains unclear. CDR1 and CDR2 from the germline V gene are SQVTM and ANQGSEA. The length of the CDR3 is 12 residues. V was shortened by 0 bases and J by 8 bases, with 10 bases between the two germline ends. CDR3 loop: CSVEEGITEAFF. CDR3 bases: TGCAGCGTTGAAGAAGGCATCACAGAAGCTTTCTTT.

The gene calls are TRBV30 and TRBJ2-5; 8 positions agree with TRBD1. Germline CDR1 is GTSNPN and CDR2 is SVGIG (reference sequence). The CDR3 sequence is 15 residues long. Trimming at V came to 2 bases and at J to 1 base, leaving 6 bases not matched to a gene. The DNA of the CDR3 is TGTGCCTGGAGTCTCGGACAGGGACTCCAAGAGACCCAGTACTTC. It translates to CAWSLGQGLQETQYF.

The chain uses TRBV4-1 and TRBJ2-6, with D perhaps being TRBD1 or TRBD2 (6 bases each). This CDR3 is 17 amino acids long. CDR1 is MGHRA and CDR2 is YSYEKL in the germline V gene. V was trimmed by 3 bases and J by 0 bases, leaving 12 bases between them. The DNA of the CDR3 is TGCGCCAGCAGCCAGGTGGGGGGCGACTCTGGGGCCAACGTCCTGACTTTC. Translated, it gives CASSQVGGDSGANVLTF.

The genes are TRBV7-3 and TRBJ1-5; no clear D gene. Trimming pared 5 bases from V and 4 bases from J, leaving 12 bases between. Looked up from germline, CDR1 is SGHTA and CDR2 is FQGTGA. The CDR3 spans 14 residues. As DNA, the CDR3 is TGTGCCAGCAGCATACCCCCCTTGAATCAGCCCCAGCATTTT. This gives the protein CASSIPPLNQPQHF.

CDR3 DNA: TGTGCCAGCATTAGGGAATCGAGCACTGAAGCTTTCTTT. Translated, it gives CASIRESSTEAFF. The chain carries TRBV2 and TRBJ1-1, with unresolved D. The germline V gene has CDR1 SNHLY and CDR2 FYNNEI. Between the trimmed V and J ends, which lost 7 bases and 4 bases, there was a span of 13 bases. The CDR3 contains 13 residues.

V gene TRBV7-9 combines with J gene TRBJ1-2; D unresolved. The length of the CDR3 is 14 residues. From germline, CDR1 is SEHNR and CDR2 FQNEAQ (reference sequence). The ends were cut back, 0 bases at V and 6 bases at J, with 11 bases in the middle. CDR3 loop: CASSLAGSQNGYTF. CDR3 in DNA: TGTGCCAGCAGCTTAGCGGGGTCACAGAATGGCTACACCTTC.

This clonotype was observed a single time. This chain uses TRBV19 with TRBJ2-5; possibly TRBD1 for D (6 bases). CDR1 is LNHDA, CDR2 SQIVND, per germline (reference sequence). This CDR3 is built from 15 residues. The ends were cut back, 5 bases at V and 0 bases at J, with 13 bases in the middle. The CDR3 spells CASSVRDTYQETQYF. The CDR3 nucleotides read TGTGCCAGTAGTGTCCGGGACACCTACCAAGAGACCCAGTACTTC.

V is TRBV30 and J is TRBJ1-4, with D unclear. This CDR3 has 13 residues. CDR1 and CDR2 from the germline V gene are GTSNPN and SVGIG (reference sequence). Trimming left V 0 bases short and J 7 bases short, with 9 bases between. This CDR3 is CAWSVRGAEKLFF. As DNA, the CDR3 is TGTGCCTGGAGTGTACGGGGAGCTGAAAAACTGTTTTTT.

The rearrangement links TRBV9 to TRBJ2-2; D unresolved. This CDR3 has 11 amino acids. V lost 0 bases and J lost 8, with 2 bases in between. CDR1 and CDR2 (germline): SGDLS, YYNGEE. The CDR3 bases are TGTGCCAGCAGCGTAGTTGGGGAGCTGTTTTTT. Translation gives CASSVVGELFF.

The chain recombines TRBV5-1 with TRBJ1-1; D not resolved. Per germline, CDR1 SGHRS and CDR2 YFSETQ. V lost 4 bases and J lost 0, with 10 bases in between. CDR3 size: 14 residues. The CDR3 nucleotides read TGCGCCAGCAGCCCTGATACGCTGAACACTGAAGCTTTCTTT. The encoded protein is CASSPDTLNTEAFF.

The chain couples TRBV3-1 to TRBJ2-7; 8 bases line up with TRBD2. Looked up from germline, CDR1 is LGHDT and CDR2 is YNNKEL (reference sequence). CDR3 length: 17 residues. V dropped 0 bases and J dropped 2; count of bases not matched to a gene: 9. The CDR3 region has the DNA TGTGCCAGCAGCCAAGAGGAAGCGGGGGCCTTAGCCTACGAGCAGTACTTC. Amino acids: CASSQEEAGALAYEQYF.

Only one count was recorded for this clonotype. The chain uses TRBV5-1 and TRBJ2-3; 10 positions agree with TRBD2. The CDR3 contains 16 residues. V shed 0 bases, J shed 1 base, and the junction held 2 bases outside the gene matches. In germline, CDR1 is SGHRS, CDR2 YFSETQ. CDR3 in DNA: TGCGCCAGCAGCTTGGACGGACTAGCGGGCACAGATACGCAGTATTTT. Translated, it gives CASSLDGLAGTDTQYF.